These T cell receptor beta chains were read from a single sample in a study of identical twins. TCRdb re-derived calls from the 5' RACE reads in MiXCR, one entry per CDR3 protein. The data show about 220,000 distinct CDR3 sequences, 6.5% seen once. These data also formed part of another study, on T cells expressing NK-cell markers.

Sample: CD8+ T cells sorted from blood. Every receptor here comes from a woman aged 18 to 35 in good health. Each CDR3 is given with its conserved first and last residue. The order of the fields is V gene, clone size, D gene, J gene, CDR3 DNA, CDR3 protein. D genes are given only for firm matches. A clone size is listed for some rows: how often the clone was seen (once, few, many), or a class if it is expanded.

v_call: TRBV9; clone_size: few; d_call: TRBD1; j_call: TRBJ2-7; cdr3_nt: TGTGCCAGCAGCGTAGGCAGGGGGCGCGGGGAGCAGTACTTC; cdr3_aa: CASSVGRGRGEQYF
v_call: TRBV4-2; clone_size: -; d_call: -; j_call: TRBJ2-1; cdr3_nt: TGTGCCAGCAGCCCCTCCCTATTACCGACAGAAGGGGGTAATGAGCAGTTCTTC; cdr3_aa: CASSPSLLPTEGGNEQFF
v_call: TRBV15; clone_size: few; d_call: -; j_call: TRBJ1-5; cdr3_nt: TGTGCCACCAGCAGAGATGACAGTCGAGATCAGCCCCAGCATTTT; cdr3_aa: CATSRDDSRDQPQHF
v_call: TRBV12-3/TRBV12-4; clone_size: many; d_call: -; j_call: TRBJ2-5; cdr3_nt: TGTGCCAGCAGCCCCCCGTGGGAAGAGACCCAGTACTTC; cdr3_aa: CASSPPWEETQYF
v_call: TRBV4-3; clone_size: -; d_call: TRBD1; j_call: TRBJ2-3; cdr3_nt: TGCGCCAGCAGCCAACCAGGACAGGTTTTAAATACGCAGTATTTT; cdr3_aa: CASSQPGQVLNTQYF
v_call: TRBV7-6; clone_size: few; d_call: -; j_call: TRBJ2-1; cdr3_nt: TGTGCCAGCAGCCCCACCCTGGGAAGTCAGTGGAATGAGCAGTTCTTC; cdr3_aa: CASSPTLGSQWNEQFF
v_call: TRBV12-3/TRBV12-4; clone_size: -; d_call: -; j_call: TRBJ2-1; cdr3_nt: TGTGCCAGCAGTTTAGACCATCGGCGGTTCTTC; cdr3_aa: CASSLDHRRFF
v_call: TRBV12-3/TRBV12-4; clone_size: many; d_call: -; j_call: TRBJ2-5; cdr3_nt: TGTGCCAGCAGTCCACAGGAGGCCACGGTGACCCAGTACTTC; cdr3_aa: CASSPQEATVTQYF
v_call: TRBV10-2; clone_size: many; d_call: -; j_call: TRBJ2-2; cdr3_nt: TGCGCCAGTACCGATATCGGGAGTGTCGACACCGGGGAGCTGTTTTTT; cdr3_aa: CASTDIGSVDTGELFF
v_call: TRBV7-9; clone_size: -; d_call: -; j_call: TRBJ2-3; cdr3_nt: TGTGCCAGCAGCCAAGAGATGGGACCGGGCACAGATACGCAGTATTTT; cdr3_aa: CASSQEMGPGTDTQYF
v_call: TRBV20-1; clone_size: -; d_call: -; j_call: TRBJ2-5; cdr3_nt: TGCAGTGCTAGAAAGTTAGCCCAAGAGACCCAGTACTTC; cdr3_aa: CSARKLAQETQYF
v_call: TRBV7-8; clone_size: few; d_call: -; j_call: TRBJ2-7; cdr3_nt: TGTGCCAGCAGCCCCAGGCACGGATACTACGAGCAGTACTTC; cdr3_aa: CASSPRHGYYEQYF
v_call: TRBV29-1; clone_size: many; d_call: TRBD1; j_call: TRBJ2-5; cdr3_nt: TGCAGCGTTGAAGATGGACAGGGGCGGGAGACCCAGTACTTC; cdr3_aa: CSVEDGQGRETQYF
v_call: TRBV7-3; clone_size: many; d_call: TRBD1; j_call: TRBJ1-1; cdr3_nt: TGTGCCAGCAGCGCGACAGGGGGTTCTACTGAAGCTTTCTTT; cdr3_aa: CASSATGGSTEAFF
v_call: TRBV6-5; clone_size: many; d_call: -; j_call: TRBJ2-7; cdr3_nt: TGTGCCAGCAGTTACTCGAAGGGTCCGGAGAGCTCCTACGAGCAGTACTTC; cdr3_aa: CASSYSKGPESSYEQYF
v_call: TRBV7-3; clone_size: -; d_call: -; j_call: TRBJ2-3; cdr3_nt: TGTGCCAGCAGCTTAGAAGGGACAGATACGCAGTATTTT; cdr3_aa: CASSLEGTDTQYF
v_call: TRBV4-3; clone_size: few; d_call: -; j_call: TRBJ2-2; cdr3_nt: TGCGCCAGCAGCCATTCAGGACCAAACACCGGGGAGCTGTTTTTT; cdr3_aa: CASSHSGPNTGELFF
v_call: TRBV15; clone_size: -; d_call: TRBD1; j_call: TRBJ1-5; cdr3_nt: TGTGCCACCAGGGTGACAGGGCGCGCCGGTATTCACGCTCCGCCCCAGCATTTT; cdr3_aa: CATRVTGRAGIHAPPQHF
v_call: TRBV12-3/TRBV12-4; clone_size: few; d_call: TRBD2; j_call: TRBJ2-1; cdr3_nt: TGTGCCAGCAGTCAACGACTAGCGCTCTCTGACAATGAGCAGTTCTTC; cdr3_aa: CASSQRLALSDNEQFF
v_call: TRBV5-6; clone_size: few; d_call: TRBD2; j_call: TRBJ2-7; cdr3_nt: TGTGCCAGCAGCGCGGGACTAGCGGGCCCCGAGCAGTACTTC; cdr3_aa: CASSAGLAGPEQYF
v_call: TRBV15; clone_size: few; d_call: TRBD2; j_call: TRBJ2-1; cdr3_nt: TGTGCCACCAGCAGAGGGGTAGCGGGAGGGGACAATGAGCAGTTCTTC; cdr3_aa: CATSRGVAGGDNEQFF
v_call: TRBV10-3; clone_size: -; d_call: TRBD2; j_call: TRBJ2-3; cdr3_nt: TGTGCCATCAGCAGACTAGCGGGGGTGACAGATACGCAGTATTTT; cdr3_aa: CAISRLAGVTDTQYF
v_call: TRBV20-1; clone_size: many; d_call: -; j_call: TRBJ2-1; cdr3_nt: TGCAGTGCTAACGAGCAGTTCTTC; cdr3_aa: CSANEQFF